These T cell receptor beta chains were read from a single sample in a study of shared clonotypes between healthy human individuals. Sequencing was performed with immunoSEQ multiplex PCR; in TCRdb, only in-frame clones are kept and a portion is missing. The data show 1.5 million to 2.5 million clones, over 85% seen once. Sequencing was carried out using naive CD8+ T cells sorted from blood. The receptors come from a man aged 18 to 30 in good health. Both conserved end residues are part of each CDR3. Each record gives: V gene, D gene, clone size, J gene, CDR3 DNA, CDR3 protein. A D gene is named only where the DNA matches it firmly. Clone size is not always given. Where it is, it says once, few, many or a class for expanded clones.

v_call: TRBV9; d_call: TRBD1; clone_size: -; j_call: TRBJ1-6; cdr3_nt: TGTGCCAGCAGCAGTAGTAGTAGTGGGACAGAATTTAATTCACCCCTCCACTTT; cdr3_aa: CASSSSSSGTEFNSPLHF
v_call: TRBV20-1; d_call: -; clone_size: -; j_call: TRBJ2-1; cdr3_nt: TGCAGTGCGCCTAGCGTTCTTGAGCAGTTCTTC; cdr3_aa: CSAPSVLEQFF
v_call: TRBV7-9; d_call: TRBD1; clone_size: -; j_call: TRBJ2-7; cdr3_nt: TGTGCCAGCAGCCGTCCACAGGGGGCAAGCTACGAGCAGTACTTC; cdr3_aa: CASSRPQGASYEQYF
v_call: TRBV6-1; d_call: -; clone_size: -; j_call: TRBJ1-5; cdr3_nt: TGTGCCAGCACCGCAGGACGGTCCGGGGATCAGCCCCAGCATTTT; cdr3_aa: CASTAGRSGDQPQHF
v_call: TRBV6-5; d_call: -; clone_size: -; j_call: TRBJ1-2; cdr3_nt: TGTGCCAGCAGTCCCACCCTGACAGACTATGGCTACACCTTC; cdr3_aa: CASSPTLTDYGYTF
v_call: TRBV9; d_call: TRBD2; clone_size: -; j_call: TRBJ2-3; cdr3_nt: TGTGCCAGCAGCGTGGATTGGGCTAGCGGGGGGACAGATACGCAGTATTTT; cdr3_aa: CASSVDWASGGTDTQYF
v_call: TRBV9; d_call: TRBD1; clone_size: -; j_call: TRBJ2-3; cdr3_nt: TGTGCCACCTCCCAGGGGGCGCGCACAGATACGCAGTATTTT; cdr3_aa: CATSQGARTDTQYF
v_call: TRBV6-1; d_call: TRBD1; clone_size: -; j_call: TRBJ1-3; cdr3_nt: TGTGCCAGCAGTGAATTTGGGACAGGAGTCTACTCTGGAAACACCATATATTTT; cdr3_aa: CASSEFGTGVYSGNTIYF
v_call: TRBV28; d_call: -; clone_size: -; j_call: TRBJ2-7; cdr3_nt: TGTGCCAGCAGTTTATTAGAACTAGCCGGCGAGCAGTACTTC; cdr3_aa: CASSLLELAGEQYF
v_call: TRBV7-9; d_call: TRBD2; clone_size: -; j_call: TRBJ2-3; cdr3_nt: TGTGCCAGCAGCTTGTCTAGCGGGAGGGATACGCAGTATTTT; cdr3_aa: CASSLSSGRDTQYF
v_call: TRBV27; d_call: TRBD2; clone_size: -; j_call: TRBJ2-7; cdr3_nt: TGTGCCAGCAGTCAAGGGACTAGCGGGGTTGGCGAGCAGTACTTC; cdr3_aa: CASSQGTSGVGEQYF
v_call: TRBV5-1; d_call: -; clone_size: -; j_call: TRBJ2-1; cdr3_nt: TGCGCCAGCAGCTTGGGGTGGGGTAACAATGAGCAGTTCTTC; cdr3_aa: CASSLGWGNNEQFF
v_call: TRBV9; d_call: -; clone_size: -; j_call: TRBJ2-7; cdr3_nt: TGTGCCAGCAGCGTATCTTCAGGAGCCTACGAGCAGTACTTC; cdr3_aa: CASSVSSGAYEQYF
v_call: TRBV5-1; d_call: -; clone_size: -; j_call: TRBJ2-1; cdr3_nt: TGCGCCAGCAGTCTCATTGAAGGAGGGTATCGGAATGAGCAGTTCTTC; cdr3_aa: CASSLIEGGYRNEQFF
v_call: TRBV14; d_call: -; clone_size: -; j_call: TRBJ1-1; cdr3_nt: TGTGCCAGCAGCCAAGATCAAGGGTGGACTGAAGCTTTCTTT; cdr3_aa: CASSQDQGWTEAFF
v_call: TRBV2; d_call: TRBD2; clone_size: -; j_call: TRBJ2-1; cdr3_nt: TGTGCCAGCAGTGACTCTAGCGGATACAATGAGCAGTTCTTC; cdr3_aa: CASSDSSGYNEQFF
v_call: TRBV6-5; d_call: -; clone_size: -; j_call: TRBJ2-2; cdr3_nt: TGTGCCAGCACCTTCAACCGGAATGTCGGGGAGCTGTTTTTT; cdr3_aa: CASTFNRNVGELFF
v_call: TRBV18; d_call: TRBD1; clone_size: -; j_call: TRBJ2-5; cdr3_nt: TGTGCCAGCTCACCACCGGGACAGGTCGAAGAGACCCAGTACTTC; cdr3_aa: CASSPPGQVEETQYF
v_call: TRBV7-9; d_call: -; clone_size: once; j_call: TRBJ1-1; cdr3_nt: TGTGCCAGCAGCTTAAACCCAGCGGGTGAAGCTTTCTTT; cdr3_aa: CASSLNPAGEAFF
v_call: TRBV7-9; d_call: TRBD1; clone_size: -; j_call: TRBJ2-7; cdr3_nt: TGTGCCAGCAGCTTAGGGACAGGAACCTACGAGCAGTACTTC; cdr3_aa: CASSLGTGTYEQYF
v_call: TRBV30; d_call: TRBD2; clone_size: -; j_call: TRBJ2-1; cdr3_nt: TGTGCCTGGAGTGTACTGGTAGCGGGGAGTAATGAGCAGTTCTTC; cdr3_aa: CAWSVLVAGSNEQFF
v_call: TRBV30; d_call: -; clone_size: -; j_call: TRBJ2-3; cdr3_nt: TGTGCCTGGAGTGTACGAGGGGACGGACTTAGCACAGATACGCAGTATTTT; cdr3_aa: CAWSVRGDGLSTDTQYF
v_call: TRBV30; d_call: TRBD2; clone_size: -; j_call: TRBJ2-7; cdr3_nt: TGTGCCTGGCGGGGTGTACTTAGCGGGAACTCCTACGAGCAGTACTTC; cdr3_aa: CAWRGVLSGNSYEQYF
v_call: TRBV7-6; d_call: TRBD2; clone_size: -; j_call: TRBJ2-1; cdr3_nt: TGTGCCAGCAGCCCTCTGGCTAGCGGGAGGAGCTCCTACAATGAGCAGTTCTTC; cdr3_aa: CASSPLASGRSSYNEQFF
v_call: TRBV4-1; d_call: -; clone_size: -; j_call: TRBJ1-5; cdr3_nt: TGCGCCAGCAGCCAAGATTTCGGTCATCAGCCCCAGCATTTT; cdr3_aa: CASSQDFGHQPQHF
v_call: TRBV27; d_call: -; clone_size: -; j_call: TRBJ2-7; cdr3_nt: TGTGCCAGCAGTTTATCCCAGGGTGGGCTTTACGAGCAGTACTTC; cdr3_aa: CASSLSQGGLYEQYF
v_call: TRBV2; d_call: -; clone_size: -; j_call: TRBJ1-6; cdr3_nt: TGTGCCAGCCTCTTTATATCTGGGGCCGGTAATTCACCCCTCCACTTT; cdr3_aa: CASLFISGAGNSPLHF
v_call: TRBV28; d_call: -; clone_size: -; j_call: TRBJ2-1; cdr3_nt: TGTGCCAGCAGGAGAGGGTCGGGATCCTACAATGAGCAGTTCTTC; cdr3_aa: CASRRGSGSYNEQFF
v_call: TRBV6-1; d_call: -; clone_size: -; j_call: TRBJ1-1; cdr3_nt: TGTGCCAGCAGTGAACCGAGAATGGACACTAACACTGAAGCTTTCTTT; cdr3_aa: CASSEPRMDTNTEAFF
v_call: TRBV6-5; d_call: -; clone_size: -; j_call: TRBJ2-7; cdr3_nt: TGTGCCAGCAGTTACTCGACCCCCGGCGAGCAGTACTTC; cdr3_aa: CASSYSTPGEQYF
v_call: TRBV10-3; d_call: -; clone_size: few; j_call: TRBJ1-5; cdr3_nt: TGTGCCACCGACCCAACAGGAATCGACCAGCCCCAGCATTTT; cdr3_aa: CATDPTGIDQPQHF
v_call: TRBV11-2; d_call: -; clone_size: once; j_call: TRBJ1-4; cdr3_nt: TGTGCCAGCAGCTTAGTCGGGGGAGGTGAAAAACTGTTTTTT; cdr3_aa: CASSLVGGGEKLFF
v_call: TRBV19; d_call: -; clone_size: -; j_call: TRBJ2-4; cdr3_nt: TGTGCCAGTAGTAGGGCGGACGGAAACATTCAGTACTTC; cdr3_aa: CASSRADGNIQYF
v_call: TRBV7-9; d_call: -; clone_size: -; j_call: TRBJ1-2; cdr3_nt: TGTGCCAGCAGCTTTGCCGCGACCGATAACTATGGCTACACCTTC; cdr3_aa: CASSFAATDNYGYTF
v_call: TRBV5-1; d_call: TRBD1; clone_size: -; j_call: TRBJ1-1; cdr3_nt: TGCGCCAGCAGCGGAGGGGGCATGGGGACTTTCTTT; cdr3_aa: CASSGGGMGTFF
v_call: TRBV28; d_call: -; clone_size: -; j_call: TRBJ2-7; cdr3_nt: TGTGCCAGCAGAACAGGAACCCCCTACGAGCAGTACTTC; cdr3_aa: CASRTGTPYEQYF
v_call: TRBV27; d_call: TRBD1; clone_size: -; j_call: TRBJ2-7; cdr3_nt: TGTGCCAGCGGGGACAGGGGCGTCTACGAGCAGTACTTC; cdr3_aa: CASGDRGVYEQYF
v_call: TRBV30; d_call: -; clone_size: -; j_call: TRBJ2-2; cdr3_nt: TGTGCCTGGGCAGACACCGGGGAGCTGTTTTTT; cdr3_aa: CAWADTGELFF
v_call: TRBV15; d_call: -; clone_size: -; j_call: TRBJ2-7; cdr3_nt: TGTGCCACCAGCAGAGTGAGGCAGGGAGCCTACGAGCAGTACTTC; cdr3_aa: CATSRVRQGAYEQYF
v_call: TRBV25-1; d_call: TRBD1; clone_size: -; j_call: TRBJ2-7; cdr3_nt: TGTGCCAGCGAGGACAGGGTTACCTACGAGCAGTACTTC; cdr3_aa: CASEDRVTYEQYF
v_call: TRBV5-1; d_call: -; clone_size: -; j_call: TRBJ2-1; cdr3_nt: TGCGCCAGCAGCTTCCCACGGGACAATGAGCAGTTCTTC; cdr3_aa: CASSFPRDNEQFF
v_call: TRBV11-2; d_call: TRBD1; clone_size: -; j_call: TRBJ1-2; cdr3_nt: TGTGCCAGCAGCTTAGATCTTCGGAAAGGGGGCAATGGCTACACCTTC; cdr3_aa: CASSLDLRKGGNGYTF
v_call: TRBV5-1; d_call: -; clone_size: -; j_call: TRBJ2-1; cdr3_nt: TGCGCCAGCAGAGAATACAATGAGCAGTTCTTC; cdr3_aa: CASREYNEQFF